This record looks at one TCR beta chain sequence and its context. Its antigen remains unknown. The data are from a study of T cells after yellow fever vaccination. Regarding the study as a whole: A faster peak, day 5 versus 15, was reached by the weaker secondary response.

The V gene end was trimmed by 1 base and the J gene end by 5 bases; junction bases not matched to a gene: 8. The CDR3 is made up of 16 amino acids. They built TCR cDNA with 5'RACE template switching, a step that put in a universal primer site and UMIs. Using its own MiXCR run on the 5' RACE reads, TCRdb lists one record per CDR3 protein. The data show 200,000 to 250,000 distinct CDR3 sequences, less than 8.5% seen once. The sequence derives from a man aged 30 to 39 who received the YFV17D yellow fever vaccine. J is TRBJ2-5 and V is TRBV12-3 or TRBV12-4, with 9 bases fitting TRBD1. Sequences were derived from CD4+ T cells sorted from PBMCs, sampled 15 days after the yellow fever booster vaccination. The CDR3 DNA reads as TGTGCCAGCAGTTTAGTTCTGGGACAGGGAGATGAGACCCAGTACTTC. Translated, it gives CASSLVLGQGDETQYF.